This TCR beta chain was found in a study of shared clonotypes between healthy human individuals. As to this clone: The antigen remains unidentified. This CDR3 is also generated by other DNA sequences in the sample.

Original data processing: Quality scores were absent from the junction-only immunoSEQ sequences, so filtering differed. Assay: immunoSEQ multiplex PCR; the TCRdb copy retains only in-frame clones and omits some. V and J calls and clone size are copied from that table; D and trimming were computed from the DNA. The repertoire holds about 2.3 million clones, approximately 95% seen once, with 0.39% in the top ten. Germline assignment: CDR1 SGHRS and CDR2 YFSETQ. The CDR3 extends over 13 amino acids. The V gene lost 0 bases and the J gene lost 6 bases, with 7 bases spanning the gap. HIV-negative, healthy adults without recent acute infections or vaccinations were the donors. Broader study findings: Specimens sampled were limited to blood, with tissue repertoires likely differing.

The sample taken for sequencing was naive CD4+ T cells from PBMCs. Specified subset: CD45RA+ positively selected. The source of this sequence is a man younger than 30 in good health. Some clones in this sample may be carry-over from other donors' samples. The chain carries TRBV5-1 and TRBJ2-1; D gene ambiguous. The CDR3 DNA reads as TGCGCCAGCAGCTTGGGGCCCCCCAATGAGCAGTTCTTC. Its translation is CASSLGPPNEQFF. The full variable domain, with the rest looked up from reference TRBV5-1 and TRBJ2-1, is KAGVTQTPRYLIKTRGQQVTLSCSPISGHRSVSWYQQTPGQGLQFLFEYFSETQRNKGNFPGRFSGRQFSNSRSEMNVSTLELGDSALYLCASSLGPPNEQFFGPGTRLTVL.